The 22 T cell receptor beta chains in this list originate from one sample, sequenced in a study of spatial heterogeneity in lung cancer. TCRdb called the 5' RACE reads again in MiXCR, with one record for every CDR3 protein. The table has around 66,000 distinct CDR3 sequences, about 6.6% seen once; the top ten hold 14% to 15%. Time point described: sample taken at primary tumor resection. The source material was PBMCs, sampled at surgery. These receptor sequences come from a female donor with early-stage non-small cell lung cancer.

This clonotype was seen only a few times. The chain couples TRBV13 to TRBJ2-7; 12 bases map to TRBD2. CDR1 is PRHDT, CDR2 FYEKMQ, per germline (reference sequence). V dropped 0 bases and J dropped 3; count of bases not matched to a gene: 3. The CDR3 extends over 16 amino acids. The CDR3 protein is CASSLGLAGGHYEQYF. In nucleotides, the CDR3 is TGTGCCAGCAGCTTAGGTCTAGCGGGAGGGCACTACGAGCAGTACTTC.

This clonotype was counted many times. This chain connects TRBV28 to TRBJ2-3; 12 bases match TRBD2. The J segment lost 2 bases and the V segment lost 7 bases, leaving 19 bases of the junction unmatched. This CDR3 spans 20 amino acids. Per germline, CDR1 MDHEN and CDR2 SYDVKM. The CDR3 sequence is CASTLEASGGATYLTDTQYF. The CDR3 DNA reads as TGTGCCAGCACCTTAGAGGCTAGCGGGGGGGCGACATATCTCACAGATACGCAGTATTTT.

This clonotype was picked up many times. The V and J genes are TRBV20-1 and TRBJ1-1; 8 bases fit TRBD1. This CDR3 has 13 amino acids. With V trimmed by 2 bases and J by 3 bases, 2 bases remained unmatched. From germline, CDR1 is DFQATT and CDR2 SNEGSKA (reference sequence). The DNA of the CDR3 is TGCAGTGCTAGACAGGGGGCCTACACTGAAGCTTTCTTT. Translation: CSARQGAYTEAFF.

In this sample, this clonotype turned up many times. As DNA, the CDR3 is TGCAGTGCTGGACTAGCGGGGGCCGATACGCAGTATTTT. Translating it yields CSAGLAGADTQYF. The V call is TRBV20-1, the J call TRBJ2-3, with 13 bases that match TRBD2. The V gene end was trimmed by 5 bases and the J gene end by 6 bases; junction bases not matched to a gene: 2. Germline CDR1 and CDR2: DFQATT and SNEGSKA (reference sequence). The CDR3 loop spans 13 amino acids.

This clonotype showed up many times. V gene TRBV7-9 combines with J gene TRBJ2-1; D call uncertain. CDR1 and CDR2 from the germline V gene are SEHNR and FQNEAQ (reference sequence). The CDR3 covers 13 residues. The ends were cut back, 5 bases at V and 4 bases at J, with 9 bases in the middle. The CDR3 coding sequence is TGTGCCAGCAGCGTTGGGGTGTACAATGAGCAGTTCTTC. Amino acids: CASSVGVYNEQFF.

This clonotype was counted between two and nine times. CDR3 nucleotides: TGCGCCAGCAGCCCCTCCGGGACAGAGTCCTACGAGCAGTACTTC. Encoded protein: CASSPSGTESYEQYF. The V call is TRBV5-1, the J call TRBJ2-7, with 7 bases aligning to TRBD1. CDR3 size: 15 residues. The germline CDR1 and CDR2 sequences are SGHRS and YFSETQ. Trimming cost V 4 bases and J 1 base; bases outside gene matches: 8.

In this sample, this clonotype turned up many times. The chain is built from TRBV28 and TRBJ1-4, with D possibly TRBD1 on 6 matching bases. Germline V gene sequence: CDR1 MDHEN, CDR2 SYDVKM. V was pared by 5 bases and J by 9 bases, with 13 bases between. The CDR3 loop spans 13 amino acids. The CDR3 DNA sequence: TGTGCCAGCAGTCCCCCGGACAGTCAAAAACTGTTTTTT. It translates to CASSPPDSQKLFF.

The V call is TRBV5-1, the J call TRBJ2-6; no firm D call. CDR1 and CDR2 (germline): SGHRS, YFSETQ. The CDR3 contains 13 residues. V lost 4 bases, J lost 4 bases, and 6 bases lay in between. DNA for the CDR3: TGCGCCAGCAGCCCCTCCGGGGCCAACGTCCTGACTTTC. It translates to CASSPSGANVLTF.

This rearrangement joins TRBV5-6 to TRBJ1-1, with 7 bases that match TRBD1. CDR1 is SGHDT, CDR2 YYEEEE, per germline. The ends lost 2 bases at V and 5 bases at J; junction bases unmatched: 6. The CDR3 sequence is 14 residues long. The CDR3 DNA sequence: TGTGCCAGCAGCTTAGGACAGGTTTGGACTGAAGCTTTCTTT. Amino acids: CASSLGQVWTEAFF.

This clonotype came up many times. V gene TRBV28 combines with J gene TRBJ2-5, with 7 bases that match TRBD1. In germline, CDR1 is MDHEN, CDR2 SYDVKM. This CDR3 contains 18 residues. With 4 bases clipped from V and 0 bases from J, the junction kept 14 bases outside the gene matches. The DNA for the CDR3 is TGTGCCAGCAGTTCTAAACCCCCGGGACAGACATACCAAGAGACCCAGTACTTC. This codes for CASSSKPPGQTYQETQYF.

The chain recombines TRBV12-5 with TRBJ2-6; D call uncertain. CDR1 LGHNT and CDR2 FRNRAP come from the germline V gene. Trimming took 6 bases from V and 0 from J, leaving 12 bases between them. The CDR3 has 16 residues. The CDR3 protein is CASGYTWGSGANVLTF. In DNA, the CDR3 is TGTGCTAGTGGGTATACATGGGGCTCTGGGGCCAACGTCCTGACTTTC.

Ten or more counts support this clonotype. The chain carries TRBV2 and TRBJ1-2; TRBD1 matches at 8 bases. Looked up from germline, CDR1 is SNHLY and CDR2 is FYNNEI. The CDR3 loop spans 14 amino acids. Unmatched junction bases numbered 4, after V lost 3 bases and J lost 4 bases. CDR3: CASSDRTGTYGYTF. CDR3 DNA sequence: TGTGCCAGCAGTGACCGGACAGGGACCTATGGCTACACCTTC.

This clonotype was recorded many times. CDR3 in DNA: TGCGCCAGCAGCTTGGCGGGGGCGAGCAATCAGCCCCAGCATTTT. It specifies CASSLAGASNQPQHF. V and J are TRBV5-1 and TRBJ1-5; the D gene is possibly TRBD1 (6 bases). There are 15 residues in the CDR3. V was pared by 0 bases and J by 1 base, with 8 bases between. CDR1 is SGHRS, CDR2 YFSETQ, per germline. Full variable domain (outside the CDR3, taken from reference TRBV5-1 and TRBJ1-5): KAGVTQTPRYLIKTRGQQVTLSCSPISGHRSVSWYQQTPGQGLQFLFEYFSETQRNKGNFPGRFSGRQFSNSRSEMNVSTLELGDSALYLCASSLAGASNQPQHFGDGTRLSIL.

The chain recombines TRBV11-2 with TRBJ1-4, with D uncertain. This CDR3 contains 17 residues. Trimming cost V 7 bases and J 6 bases, with 24 bases left between them. Looked up from germline, CDR1 is SGHAT and CDR2 is FQNNGV. The CDR3 here is CASTINHNRAPHEKLFF. The CDR3 coding sequence is TGTGCCAGCACCATAAATCACAACAGAGCCCCGCATGAAAAACTGTTTTTT.

This clonotype was observed at least ten times. The chain has TRBV6-6 and TRBJ1-6, with D hard to call. Trimming cost V 2 bases and J 0 bases, with 8 bases left between them. The CDR3 covers 16 residues. Germline-derived CDR1 and CDR2 are MNHNY and SVGAGI (reference sequence). CDR3 DNA sequence: TGTGCCAGCAGTTACGGCACGAGCTCCTATAATTCACCCCTCCACTTT. It is translated as CASSYGTSSYNSPLHF.

The chain has TRBV12-3 or TRBV12-4 and TRBJ1-1; perhaps TRBD1 as D (5 bases). The CDR3 contains 14 residues. V lost 3 bases and J lost 4, with 12 bases in between. The CDR3 DNA follows: TGTGCCAGCAGTTTGGGGGGAGGGTTCACTGAAGCTTTCTTT. It translates to CASSLGGGFTEAFF.

This clonotype was seen at least ten times. V gene TRBV28 combines with J gene TRBJ1-1; TRBD1 is a possible D gene (5 bases). Germline V gives CDR1 MDHEN, CDR2 SYDVKM. Trimming stripped 3 bases from V and 1 base from J, with 9 bases between. CDR3 length equals 14 residues. CDR3 loop: CASSLAGANTEAFF. The DNA of the CDR3 is TGTGCCAGCAGTTTGGCCGGGGCGAACACTGAAGCTTTCTTT.

This clonotype was recorded at least ten times. This chain links TRBV29-1 with TRBJ1-2; D not certain. CDR1 is SQVTM and CDR2 is ANQGSEA in the germline V gene. V lost 1 base to trimming and J lost 3 bases, with 9 bases between them. The length of the CDR3 is 13 residues. CDR3 nucleotide sequence: TGCAGCGTTGAAGCCCAGGCCCACTATGGCTACACCTTC. It encodes CSVEAQAHYGYTF.

The sample holds a few counts of this clonotype. The J gene is TRBJ2-5, the V gene TRBV7-8; D is perhaps TRBD1 (6 bases). The CDR3 has 14 amino acids. Between the trimmed V and J ends, which lost 10 bases and 4 bases, there was a span of 19 bases. Germline CDR1 is SGHVS and CDR2 is FQNEAQ. The CDR3 loop is CATQGGRAPETQYF. Here the CDR3 DNA reads TGTGCCACACAAGGGGGTCGAGCCCCAGAGACCCAGTACTTC.

At least ten counts were recorded for this clonotype. The chain joins TRBV7-9 to TRBJ2-1; no clear D gene. CDR3 length: 15 residues. Per the germline V gene, CDR1 is SEHNR and CDR2 is FQNEAQ (reference sequence). The V end was cut by 4 bases, the J end by 4 bases, with 14 bases between. CDR3 sequence (DNA): TGTGCCAGCAGCTCACGGGTAGGGCGTTACAATGAGCAGTTCTTC. It encodes CASSSRVGRYNEQFF. Using reference TRBV7-9 and TRBJ2-1 for the parts outside the CDR3, the full variable domain is DTGVSQNPRHKITKRGQNVTFRCDPISEHNRLYWYRQTLGQGPEFLTYFQNEAQLEKSRLLSDRFSAERPKGSFSTLEIQRTEQGDSAMYLCASSSRVGRYNEQFFGPGTRLTVL.

The chain joins TRBV20-1 to TRBJ2-3, with 7 positions matching TRBD2. This CDR3 is built from 13 residues. Trimming removed 5 bases from V and 1 base from J; junction bases left unmatched: 3. Germline V gene data show CDR1 as DFQATT and CDR2 as SNEGSKA (reference sequence). DNA of the CDR3: TGCAGTGCTGGGGGGGACGGCACAGATACGCAGTATTTT. It specifies CSAGGDGTDTQYF.

This clonotype ranks as medium-sized. The V call is TRBV29-1, the J call TRBJ2-3, with D possibly matching TRBD2 (5 bases). The V gene lost 2 bases and the J gene lost 4 bases, with 10 bases spanning the gap. CDR1 SQVTM and CDR2 ANQGSEA come from the germline V gene. The CDR3 covers 13 residues. CDR3 coding DNA: TGCAGCGTTGAAACAACCGGGGCAGATACGCAGTATTTT. It encodes CSVETTGADTQYF.